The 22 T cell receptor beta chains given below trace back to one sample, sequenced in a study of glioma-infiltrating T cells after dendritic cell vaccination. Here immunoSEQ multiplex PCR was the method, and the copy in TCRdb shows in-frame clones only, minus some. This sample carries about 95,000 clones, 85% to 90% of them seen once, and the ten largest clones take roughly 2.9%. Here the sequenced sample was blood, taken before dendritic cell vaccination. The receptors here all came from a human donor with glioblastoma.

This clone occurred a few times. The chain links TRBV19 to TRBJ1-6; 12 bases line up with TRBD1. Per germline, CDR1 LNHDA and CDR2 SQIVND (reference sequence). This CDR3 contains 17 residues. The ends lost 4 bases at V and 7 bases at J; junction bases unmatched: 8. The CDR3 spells CASSTAGTGGLNSPLHF. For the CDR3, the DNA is TGTGCCAGTAGTACCGCCGGGACAGGGGGCTTAAATTCACCCCTCCACTTT.

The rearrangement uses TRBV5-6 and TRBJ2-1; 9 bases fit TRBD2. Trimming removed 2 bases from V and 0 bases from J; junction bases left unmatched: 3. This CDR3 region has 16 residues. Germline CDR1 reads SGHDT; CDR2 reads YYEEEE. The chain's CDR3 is CASSFLAGDSYNEQFF. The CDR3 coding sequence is TGTGCCAGCAGCTTCTTAGCGGGGGACTCCTACAATGAGCAGTTCTTC.

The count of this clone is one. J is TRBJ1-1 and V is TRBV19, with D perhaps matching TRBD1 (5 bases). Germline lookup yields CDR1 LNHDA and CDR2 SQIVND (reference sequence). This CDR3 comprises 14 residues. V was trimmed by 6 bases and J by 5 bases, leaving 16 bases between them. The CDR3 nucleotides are TGTGCCAGTAGGGGACTTTCCGAGAGGACTGAAGCTTTCTTT. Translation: CASRGLSERTEAFF.

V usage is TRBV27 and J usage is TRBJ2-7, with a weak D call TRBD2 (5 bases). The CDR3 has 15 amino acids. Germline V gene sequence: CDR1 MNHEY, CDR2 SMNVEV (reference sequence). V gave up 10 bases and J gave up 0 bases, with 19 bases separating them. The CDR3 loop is CATAPGSAASYEQYF. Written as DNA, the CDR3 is TGTGCCACCGCCCCGGGTAGCGCAGCCTCCTACGAGCAGTACTTC.

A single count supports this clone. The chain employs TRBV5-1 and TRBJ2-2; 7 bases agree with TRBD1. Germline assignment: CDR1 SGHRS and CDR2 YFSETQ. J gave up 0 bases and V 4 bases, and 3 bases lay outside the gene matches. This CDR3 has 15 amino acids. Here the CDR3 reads CASSPGTANTGELFF. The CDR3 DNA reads TGCGCCAGCAGCCCTGGGACAGCGAACACCGGGGAGCTGTTTTTT.

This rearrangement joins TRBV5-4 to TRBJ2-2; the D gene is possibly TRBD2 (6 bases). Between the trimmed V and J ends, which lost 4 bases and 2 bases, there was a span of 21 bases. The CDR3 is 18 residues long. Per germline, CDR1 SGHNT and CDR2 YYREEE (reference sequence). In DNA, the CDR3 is TGTGCCAGCAGCCCCGAGGGTGGCGGGACCTCAAACACCGGGGAGCTGTTTTTT. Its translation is CASSPEGGGTSNTGELFF.

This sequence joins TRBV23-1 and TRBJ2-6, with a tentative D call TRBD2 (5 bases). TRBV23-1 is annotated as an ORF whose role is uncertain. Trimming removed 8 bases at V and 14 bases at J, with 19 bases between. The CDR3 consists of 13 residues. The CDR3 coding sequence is TGCGCCAGCGCATCCGGGATCCCAGAAATCCTGACTTTC. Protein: CASASGIPEILTF.

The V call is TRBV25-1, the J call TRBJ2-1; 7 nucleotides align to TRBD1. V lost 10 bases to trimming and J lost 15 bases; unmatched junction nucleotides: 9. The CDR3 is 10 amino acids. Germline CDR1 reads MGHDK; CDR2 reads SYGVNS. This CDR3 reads CATADRVWFF. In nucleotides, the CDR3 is TGTGCCACGGCCGACAGGGTCTGGTTCTTC. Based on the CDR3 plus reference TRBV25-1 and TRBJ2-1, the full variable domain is EADIYQTPRYLVIGTGKKITLECSQTMGHDKMYWYQQDPGMELHLIHYSYGVNSTEKGDLSSESTVSRIRTEHFPLTLESARPSHTSQYLCATADRVWFFGPGTRLTVL.

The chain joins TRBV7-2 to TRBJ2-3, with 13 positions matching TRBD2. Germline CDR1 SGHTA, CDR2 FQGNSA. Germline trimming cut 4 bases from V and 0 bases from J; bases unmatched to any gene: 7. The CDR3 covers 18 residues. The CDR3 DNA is TGTGCCAGCAGCTACTGGACTAGCGGGGGAGGGAGCACAGATACGCAGTATTTT. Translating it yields CASSYWTSGGGSTDTQYF.

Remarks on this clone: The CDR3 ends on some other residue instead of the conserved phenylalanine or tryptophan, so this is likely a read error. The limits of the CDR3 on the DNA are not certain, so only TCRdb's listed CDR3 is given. The CDR3: CASSLEGGLGV. This chain joins TRBV7-9 and TRBJ1-3. Germline-derived CDR1 and CDR2 are SEHNR and FQNEAQ (reference sequence). The CDR3 totals 11 residues, both ends included.

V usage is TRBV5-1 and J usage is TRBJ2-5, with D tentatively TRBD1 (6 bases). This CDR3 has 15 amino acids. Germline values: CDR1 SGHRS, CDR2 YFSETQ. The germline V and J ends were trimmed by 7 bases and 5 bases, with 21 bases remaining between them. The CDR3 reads CASLRTGTLLETQYF. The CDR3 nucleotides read TGCGCCAGCCTTCGCACAGGGACGCTTCTCGAGACCCAGTACTTC.

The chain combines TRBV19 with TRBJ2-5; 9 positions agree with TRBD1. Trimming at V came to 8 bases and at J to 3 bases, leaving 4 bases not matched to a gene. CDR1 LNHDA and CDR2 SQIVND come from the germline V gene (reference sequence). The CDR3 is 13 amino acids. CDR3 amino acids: CASGRTGEETQYF. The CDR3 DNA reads TGTGCCAGTGGACGGACAGGGGAAGAGACCCAGTACTTC. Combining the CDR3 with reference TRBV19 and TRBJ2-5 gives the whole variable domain DGGITQSPKYLFRKEGQNVTLSCEQNLNHDAMYWYRQDPGQGLRLIYYSQIVNDFQKGDIAEGYSVSREKKESFPLTVTSAQKNPTAFYLCASGRTGEETQYFGPGTRLLVL.

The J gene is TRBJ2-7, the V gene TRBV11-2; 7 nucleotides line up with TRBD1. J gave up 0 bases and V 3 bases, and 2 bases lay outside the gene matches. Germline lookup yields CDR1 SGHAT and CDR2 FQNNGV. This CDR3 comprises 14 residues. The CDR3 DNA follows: TGTGCCAGCAGCTTGACAGGGTTCTCCTACGAGCAGTACTTC. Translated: CASSLTGFSYEQYF.

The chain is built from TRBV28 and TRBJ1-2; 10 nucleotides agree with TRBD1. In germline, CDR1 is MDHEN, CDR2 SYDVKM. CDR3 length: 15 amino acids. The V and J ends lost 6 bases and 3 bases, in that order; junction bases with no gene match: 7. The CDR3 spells CASSSYGTGDYGYTF. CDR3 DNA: TGTGCCAGCAGCTCGTATGGGACAGGGGACTATGGCTACACCTTC.

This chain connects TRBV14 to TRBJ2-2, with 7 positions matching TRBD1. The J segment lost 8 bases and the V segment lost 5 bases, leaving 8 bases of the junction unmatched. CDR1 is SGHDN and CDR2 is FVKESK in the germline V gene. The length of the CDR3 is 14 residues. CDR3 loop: CASSSQGLGGELFF. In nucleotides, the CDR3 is TGTGCCAGCAGCTCACAGGGGCTAGGAGGGGAGCTGTTTTTT.

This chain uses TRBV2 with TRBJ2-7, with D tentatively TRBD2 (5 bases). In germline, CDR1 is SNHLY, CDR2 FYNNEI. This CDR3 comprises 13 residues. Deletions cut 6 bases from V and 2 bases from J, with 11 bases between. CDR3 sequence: CASSWTLTYEQYF. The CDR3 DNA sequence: TGTGCCAGCAGCTGGACTTTAACCTACGAGCAGTACTTC.

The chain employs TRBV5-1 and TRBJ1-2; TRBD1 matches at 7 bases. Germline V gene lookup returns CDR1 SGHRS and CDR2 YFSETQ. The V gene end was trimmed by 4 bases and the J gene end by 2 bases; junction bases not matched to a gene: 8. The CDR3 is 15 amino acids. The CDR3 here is CASSARQGLNYGYTF. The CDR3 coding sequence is TGCGCCAGCAGCGCCCGACAGGGATTAAACTATGGCTACACCTTC.

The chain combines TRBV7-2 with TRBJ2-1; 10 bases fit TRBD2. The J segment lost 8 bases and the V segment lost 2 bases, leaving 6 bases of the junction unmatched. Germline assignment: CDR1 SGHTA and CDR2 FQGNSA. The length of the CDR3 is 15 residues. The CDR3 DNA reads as TGTGCCAGCAGCTTATTAGCGGGAGGTCGGGATGAGCAGTTCTTC. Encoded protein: CASSLLAGGRDEQFF.

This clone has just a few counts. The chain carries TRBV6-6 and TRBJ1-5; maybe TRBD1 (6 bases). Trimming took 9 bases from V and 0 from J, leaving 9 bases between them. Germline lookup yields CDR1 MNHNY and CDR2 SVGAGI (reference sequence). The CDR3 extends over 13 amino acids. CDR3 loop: CASGQTSNQPQHF. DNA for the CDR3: TGTGCCAGTGGACAGACTAGCAATCAGCCCCAGCATTTT.

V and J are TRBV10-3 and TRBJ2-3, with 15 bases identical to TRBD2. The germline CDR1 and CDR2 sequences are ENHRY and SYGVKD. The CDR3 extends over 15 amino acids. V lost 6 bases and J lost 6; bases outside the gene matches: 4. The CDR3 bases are TGTGCCATCAGCCCCGGGACTAGCGGGGGGGATACGCAGTATTTT. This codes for CAISPGTSGGDTQYF.

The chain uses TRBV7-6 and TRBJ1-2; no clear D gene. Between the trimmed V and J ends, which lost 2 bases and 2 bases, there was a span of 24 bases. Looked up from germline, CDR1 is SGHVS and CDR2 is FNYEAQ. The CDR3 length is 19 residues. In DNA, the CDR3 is TGTGCCAGCAGCTTATATTCGGATGGCGGGGAGTTTTACAACTATGGCTACACCTTC. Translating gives CASSLYSDGGEFYNYGYTF. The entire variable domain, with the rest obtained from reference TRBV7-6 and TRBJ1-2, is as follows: GAGVSQSPRYKVTKRGQDVALRCDPISGHVSLYWYRQALGQGPEFLTYFNYEAQQDKSGLPNDRFSAERPEGSISTLTIQRTEQRDSAMYRCASSLYSDGGEFYNYGYTFGSGTRLTVV.

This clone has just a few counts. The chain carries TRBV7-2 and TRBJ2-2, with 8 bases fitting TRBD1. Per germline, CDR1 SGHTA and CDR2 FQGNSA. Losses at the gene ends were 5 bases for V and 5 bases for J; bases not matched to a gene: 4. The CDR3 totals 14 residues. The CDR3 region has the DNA TGTGCCAGCAGCGGACAGGGTTTTACCGGGGAGCTGTTTTTT. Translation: CASSGQGFTGELFF.